The clone carrying this T cell receptor (beta chain) appeared many times. Its target is not known. The data are from a study of spatial heterogeneity in lung cancer. Looking at the study overall: In raw reads, more than 9.5 appearances on average were recorded for each unique TCR and UMI combination.

The time point is: sample taken at primary tumor resection. TCRdb used MiXCR to reprocess the 5' RACE reads, holding one entry per CDR3 protein. Among 1,500 to 2,000 distinct CDR3 sequences listed, 5.2% were seen once. Germline V gives CDR1 SQVTM, CDR2 ANQGSEA. V lost 3 bases, J lost 2 bases, and 10 bases lay in between. The CDR3 is 13 residues long. Study-level results: The estimate shows that only roughly 7% of tumor T cells were covered for alpha and around 12% for beta chains. Higher tumor mutation counts went along with higher counts of expanded intratumoral alpha and beta TCRs.

The clonotype was recovered from a male donor with early-stage non-small cell lung cancer. The genes are TRBV29-1 and TRBJ1-1; D remains unclear. The sequencing here drew on lung tumor tissue, taken at surgery. The CDR3 sequence is CSVEADGNTEAFF. Written as DNA, the CDR3 is TGCAGCGTTGAGGCGGACGGAAACACTGAAGCTTTCTTT.